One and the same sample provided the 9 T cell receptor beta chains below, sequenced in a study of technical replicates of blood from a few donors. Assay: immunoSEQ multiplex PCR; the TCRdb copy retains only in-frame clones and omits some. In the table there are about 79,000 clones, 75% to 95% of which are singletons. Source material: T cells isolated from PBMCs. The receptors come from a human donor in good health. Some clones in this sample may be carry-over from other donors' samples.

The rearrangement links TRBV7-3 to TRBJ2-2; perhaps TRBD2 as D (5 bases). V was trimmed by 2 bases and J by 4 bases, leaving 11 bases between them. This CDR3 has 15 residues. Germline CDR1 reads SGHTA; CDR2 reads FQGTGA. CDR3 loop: CASSLLPGTTGELFF. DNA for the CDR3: TGTGCCAGCAGCTTACTACCGGGAACCACCGGGGAGCTGTTTTTT.

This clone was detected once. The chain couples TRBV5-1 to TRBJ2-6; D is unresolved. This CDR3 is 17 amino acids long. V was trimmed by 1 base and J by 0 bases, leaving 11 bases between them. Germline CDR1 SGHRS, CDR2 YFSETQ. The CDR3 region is CASSLQSVSSGANVLTF. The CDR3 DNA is TGCGCCAGCAGCTTGCAGAGCGTGAGCTCTGGGGCCAACGTCCTGACTTTC.

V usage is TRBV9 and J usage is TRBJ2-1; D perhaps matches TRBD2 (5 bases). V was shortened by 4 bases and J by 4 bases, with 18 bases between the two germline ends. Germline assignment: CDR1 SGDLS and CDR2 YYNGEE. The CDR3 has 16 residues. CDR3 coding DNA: TGTGCCAGCAGCCCCGGGGTTGGCGGCATTTACAATGAGCAGTTCTTC. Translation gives CASSPGVGGIYNEQFF.

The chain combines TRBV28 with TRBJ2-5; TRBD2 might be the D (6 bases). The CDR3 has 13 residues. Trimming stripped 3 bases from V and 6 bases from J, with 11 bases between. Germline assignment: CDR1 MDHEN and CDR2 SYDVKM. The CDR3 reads CASSFNAGKTQYF. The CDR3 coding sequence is TGTGCCAGCAGTTTTAATGCGGGAAAGACCCAGTACTTC.

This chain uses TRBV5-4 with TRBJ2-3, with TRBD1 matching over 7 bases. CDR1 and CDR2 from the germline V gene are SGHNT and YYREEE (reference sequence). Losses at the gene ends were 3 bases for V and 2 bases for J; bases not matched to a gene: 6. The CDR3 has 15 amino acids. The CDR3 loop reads CASSWDSSTTDTQYF. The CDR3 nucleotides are TGTGCCAGCAGCTGGGACAGTTCCACCACAGATACGCAGTATTTT.

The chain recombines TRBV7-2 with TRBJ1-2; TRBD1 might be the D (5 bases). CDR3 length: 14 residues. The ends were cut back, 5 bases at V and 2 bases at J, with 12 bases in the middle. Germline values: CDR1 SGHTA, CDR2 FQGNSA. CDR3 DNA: TGTGCCAGCAGCCCAGGGCCTCCCAACTATGGCTACACCTTC. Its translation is CASSPGPPNYGYTF.

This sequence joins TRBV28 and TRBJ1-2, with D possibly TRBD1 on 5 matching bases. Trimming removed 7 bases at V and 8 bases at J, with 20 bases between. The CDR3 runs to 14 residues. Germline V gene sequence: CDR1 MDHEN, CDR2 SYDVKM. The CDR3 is CASTPPGRGGGYTF. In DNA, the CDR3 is TGTGCCAGCACTCCACCCGGGCGGGGCGGCGGCTACACCTTC.

CDR3 amino acids: CASSPTDRVYSLWDEQYF. The CDR3 DNA is TGTGCCAGCAGCCCAACCGACAGGGTGTACAGTCTATGGGACGAGCAGTACTTC. The chain links TRBV11-2 to TRBJ2-7; 7 bases line up with TRBD1. Trimming cost V 5 bases and J 5 bases; bases outside gene matches: 21. CDR1 is SGHAT, CDR2 FQNNGV, per germline. The CDR3 contains 18 residues.

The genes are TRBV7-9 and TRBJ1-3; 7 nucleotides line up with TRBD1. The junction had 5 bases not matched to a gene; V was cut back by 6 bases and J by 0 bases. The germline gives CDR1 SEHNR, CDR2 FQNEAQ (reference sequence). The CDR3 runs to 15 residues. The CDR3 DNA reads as TGTGCCAGCAGACGGGACAGCGACTCTGGAAACACCATATATTTT. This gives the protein CASRRDSDSGNTIYF.